Following are 28 T cell receptor beta chains from one sample sequenced in a study of CD8 T cells in Susac syndrome (dated by TCRdb to between 2017 and 2020). Library preparation used the immunoSEQ multiplex PCR assay. RNA was extracted using the RNeasy kit, and roughly 0.5 to 1 ug of the RNA was reverse transcribed with random hexamers. TCRdb handled the public reads itself, with Q25 trimming in fastp and clone calling in MiXCR, and kept productive beta chains. Entries that share a CDR3 protein sequence are merged under the most common genes and DNA. Across this sample there are 150,000 to 200,000 distinct CDR3 sequences, with less than 95% seen only once. The biggest ten clones account for about 0.086% of the sample. Specimen: CD4+ T cells from PBMCs. The receptors here all came from a human donor with multiple sclerosis.

Notes on this clonotype: Relative to the germline gene, one junction end is altered; a read error may explain this. The rearrangement links TRBV5-1 to TRBJ2-1; 12 nucleotides align to TRBD2. CDR1 and CDR2 from the germline V gene are SGHRS and YFSETQ. There are 13 residues in the CDR3. In nucleotides, the CDR3 is TGCGCCAGCAGCTCCCGGACTAGCGGGAACAGGGCCTTC. Its protein product is CASSSRTSGNRAF.

The chain has TRBV28 and TRBJ2-7, with 10 bases that match TRBD1. This CDR3 spans 15 amino acids. The V segment lost 8 bases and the J segment 3 bases; nucleotides outside the gene matches: 10. CDR1 is MDHEN and CDR2 is SYDVKM in the germline V gene. CDR3: CASVSGTGAYYEQYF. Here the CDR3 DNA reads TGTGCCAGCGTCTCCGGGACAGGGGCCTACTACGAGCAGTACTTC.

The genes are TRBV20-1 and TRBJ2-1; D might be TRBD2 (5 bases). CDR1 and CDR2 from the germline V gene are DFQATT and SNEGSKA (reference sequence). The CDR3 runs to 10 residues. Deletions cut 7 bases from V and 6 bases from J, with 7 bases between. CDR3 amino acids: CSVRGNEQFF. The CDR3 nucleotides read TGCAGTGTACGGGGCAATGAGCAGTTCTTC.

The chain uses TRBV3-1 and TRBJ2-4, with D possibly matching TRBD2 (6 bases). CDR1 and CDR2 from the germline V gene are LGHDT and YNNKEL (reference sequence). Trimming took 7 bases from V and 1 from J, leaving 11 bases between them. This CDR3 is built from 14 residues. CDR3 residues: CASKLAGAKNIQYF. In DNA, the CDR3 is TGTGCCAGCAAACTAGCTGGGGCCAAAAACATTCAGTACTTC.

V and J are TRBV7-9 and TRBJ1-1; D unclear. CDR1 is SEHNR, CDR2 FQNEAQ, per germline (reference sequence). The CDR3 extends over 11 amino acids. The V gene lost 4 bases and the J gene lost 8 bases, with 8 bases spanning the gap. As DNA, the CDR3 is TGTGCCAGCAGCTCAACAGACGAAGCTTTCTTT. Its protein product is CASSSTDEAFF.

The chain has TRBV29-1 and TRBJ2-2; D is possibly TRBD2 (6 bases). Germline V gives CDR1 SQVTM, CDR2 ANQGSEA. The CDR3 runs to 16 residues. The V end was cut by 0 bases, the J end by 1 base, with 12 bases between. The CDR3 loop is CSVEDWAGLNTGELFF. The CDR3 region has the DNA TGCAGCGTTGAAGATTGGGCGGGATTGAACACCGGGGAGCTGTTTTTT.

The V gene is TRBV29-1, the J gene TRBJ1-5; possibly TRBD1 for D (6 bases). CDR3 length: 13 residues. The germline V gene encodes CDR1 SQVTM and CDR2 ANQGSEA. Trimming pared 4 bases from V and 4 bases from J, leaving 11 bases between. The CDR3 reads CSVGGQENQPQHF. The CDR3 DNA reads as TGCAGCGTTGGGGGGCAGGAAAATCAGCCCCAGCATTTT.

This rearrangement joins TRBV9 to TRBJ1-1; TRBD1 might be the D (5 bases). CDR1 and CDR2 from the germline V gene are SGDLS and YYNGEE. This CDR3 is built from 14 residues. V was shortened by 7 bases and J by 1 base, with 14 bases between the two germline ends. CDR3 nucleotides: TGTGCCAGCTCAAGAGGGACTCAGAACACTGAAGCTTTCTTT. It translates to CASSRGTQNTEAFF.

The chain couples TRBV27 to TRBJ2-2, with D tentatively TRBD2 (6 bases). With 2 bases removed from V and 4 bases from J, the gap between germline ends came to 11 bases. Germline CDR1 is MNHEY and CDR2 is SMNVEV (reference sequence). The CDR3 has 15 amino acids. The CDR3 nucleotides are TGTGCCAGCAGTTTAGCGGGAAAGACCACCGGGGAGCTGTTTTTT. Translating it yields CASSLAGKTTGELFF.

The CDR3 region is CATSDKTGGPSTDTQYF. The CDR3 DNA sequence: TGTGCCACCAGTGATAAAACAGGGGGACCTTCCACAGATACGCAGTATTTT. This chain connects TRBV24-1 to TRBJ2-3, with 8 bases fitting TRBD1. The CDR3 extends over 17 amino acids. With V trimmed by 3 bases and J by 2 bases, 9 bases remained unmatched. Germline V gene lookup returns CDR1 KGHDR and CDR2 SFDVKD.

This chain connects TRBV7-2 to TRBJ2-1, with 9 bases aligning to TRBD2. Losses at the gene ends were 5 bases for V and 7 bases for J; bases not matched to a gene: 9. The CDR3 runs 15 residues. The germline CDR1 and CDR2 sequences are SGHTA and FQGNSA. The CDR3 DNA follows: TGTGCCAGCAGCCCAGCGGGAGGAATAGGGAATGAGCAGTTCTTC. It encodes CASSPAGGIGNEQFF.

V gene TRBV7-9 combines with J gene TRBJ2-3; TRBD2 matches 10 bases. Germline V gene lookup returns CDR1 SEHNR and CDR2 FQNEAQ (reference sequence). The ends lost 3 bases at V and 4 bases at J; junction bases unmatched: 10. The length of the CDR3 is 17 residues. The DNA of the CDR3 is TGTGCCAGCAGCTTGCTAGCGGGAGAACTAAGAGCAGATACGCAGTATTTT. Its protein is CASSLLAGELRADTQYF.

The rearrangement joins TRBV2 to TRBJ2-1; D is perhaps TRBD2 (5 bases). The CDR3 loop spans 11 amino acids. The V and J ends lost 2 bases and 12 bases respectively, with 8 bases between them. Per the germline V gene, CDR1 is SNHLY and CDR2 is FYNNEI. As DNA, the CDR3 is TGTGCCAGCAGTGAAACTAGAGCGCAGTTCTTC. It encodes CASSETRAQFF.

The genes are TRBV30 and TRBJ1-2, with no clear D. CDR1 and CDR2 from the germline V gene are GTSNPN and SVGIG (reference sequence). Trimming left V 4 bases short and J 0 bases short, with 9 bases between. The CDR3 covers 13 residues. CDR3 sequence reads: CAWTPGTNYGYTF. CDR3 nucleotides: TGTGCCTGGACCCCCGGGACTAACTATGGCTACACCTTC.

The chain recombines TRBV5-1 with TRBJ2-1, with unresolved D. CDR3 length: 15 residues. With 4 bases removed from V and 1 base from J, the gap between germline ends came to 12 bases. The germline gives CDR1 SGHRS, CDR2 YFSETQ. The chain's CDR3 is CASSPIGGSYNEQFF. CDR3 coding DNA: TGCGCCAGCAGCCCAATCGGTGGGTCCTACAATGAGCAGTTCTTC. The full variable domain, rest sourced from reference TRBV5-1 and TRBJ2-1, is KAGVTQTPRYLIKTRGQQVTLSCSPISGHRSVSWYQQTPGQGLQFLFEYFSETQRNKGNFPGRFSGRQFSNSRSEMNVSTLELGDSALYLCASSPIGGSYNEQFFGPGTRLTVL.

The chain links TRBV15 to TRBJ1-2; 11 nucleotides line up with TRBD1. The CDR3 covers 18 residues. The V segment lost 1 base and the J segment 2 bases; nucleotides outside the gene matches: 9. Germline lookup yields CDR1 LNHNV and CDR2 YYDKDF (reference sequence). CDR3 sequence: CATSRGGTGGRSNYGYTF. The CDR3 nucleotides read TGTGCCACCAGCAGAGGGGGGACAGGGGGAAGATCGAACTATGGCTACACCTTC.

The chain links TRBV4-2 to TRBJ1-1; D not certain. Germline V gene sequence: CDR1 LGHNA, CDR2 YNFKEQ. V dropped 0 bases and J dropped 1 base, with 12 bases sitting between them. The CDR3 sequence is 16 residues long. CDR3 in DNA: TGTGCCAGCAGCCAAGAGTCCTCGGGTCGGAACACTGAAGCTTTCTTT. This sequence encodes CASSQESSGRNTEAFF.

CDR3 loop: CAWSVAPGGSGANVLTF. In DNA form, the CDR3 reads TGTGCCTGGAGTGTTGCTCCGGGGGGCTCTGGGGCCAACGTCCTGACTTTC. The chain joins TRBV30 to TRBJ2-6, with TRBD2 identical over 7 bases. The V and J ends lost 0 bases and 0 bases, in that order; junction bases with no gene match: 5. The CDR3 is 17 amino acids. The germline V gene has CDR1 GTSNPN and CDR2 SVGIG (reference sequence).

The chain couples TRBV4-2 to TRBJ2-1; the match to TRBD2 covers 11 bases. The junction had 11 bases not matched to a gene; V was cut back by 3 bases and J by 4 bases. The CDR3 totals 18 residues. Germline CDR1 is LGHNA and CDR2 is YNFKEQ. The CDR3 spells CASSQTRRGLAAYNEQFF. The CDR3 nucleotides read TGTGCCAGCAGCCAGACCAGAAGGGGACTAGCGGCATACAATGAGCAGTTCTTC.

The chain couples TRBV27 to TRBJ2-7; D is undetermined. The ends were cut back, 8 bases at V and 2 bases at J, with 13 bases in the middle. CDR1 is MNHEY and CDR2 is SMNVEV in the germline V gene (reference sequence). The CDR3 extends over 13 amino acids. The CDR3, as DNA: TGTGCCAGCCGTCTAGGTTACGCCTACGAGCAGTACTTC. It encodes CASRLGYAYEQYF.

This sequence joins TRBV11-1 and TRBJ2-7; D not resolved. Trimming left V 5 bases short and J 7 bases short, with 12 bases between. The CDR3 loop spans 12 amino acids. Germline V gene data show CDR1 as SGHAT and CDR2 as FQDESV (reference sequence). As DNA, the CDR3 is TGTGCCAGCAGCAACCTCCTTGGGGAGCAGTACTTC. The encoded protein is CASSNLLGEQYF.

This clonotype was observed once. This sequence joins TRBV28 and TRBJ2-7, with a tentative D call TRBD2 (6 bases). V lost 2 bases to trimming and J lost 4 bases, with 12 bases between them. CDR1 is MDHEN and CDR2 is SYDVKM in the germline V gene. CDR3 length: 14 residues. CDR3 amino acids: CASSLRGGHYEQYF. The DNA of the CDR3 is TGTGCCAGCAGTTTAAGAGGAGGGCATTACGAGCAGTACTTC.

The chain couples TRBV27 to TRBJ2-2; perhaps TRBD1 as D (6 bases). The CDR3 sequence is 15 residues long. Looked up from germline, CDR1 is MNHEY and CDR2 is SMNVEV (reference sequence). The V gene lost 3 bases and the J gene lost 3 bases, with 11 bases spanning the gap. CDR3 region: CASSLLNRDTGELFF. DNA of the CDR3: TGTGCCAGCAGTTTGCTGAACAGGGACACCGGGGAGCTGTTTTTT.

The rearrangement links TRBV20-1 to TRBJ2-7; TRBD1 agrees at 11 bases. The CDR3 runs to 14 residues. V shed 5 bases and J 7 bases; nucleotides not matched to a gene: 10. CDR1 is DFQATT and CDR2 is SNEGSKA in the germline V gene (reference sequence). The CDR3 sequence: CSAPRGTGGGEQYF. CDR3 bases: TGCAGTGCTCCTAGGGGGACAGGGGGTGGAGAGCAGTACTTC.

This chain joins TRBV19 and TRBJ2-1; no firm D call. Germline V CDR1 and CDR2: LNHDA, SQIVND (reference sequence). The CDR3 consists of 15 residues. V lost 7 bases to trimming and J lost 4 bases, with 17 bases between them. CDR3 region: CASTKGRAMYNEQFF. The CDR3 nucleotides are TGTGCCAGTACCAAGGGTCGGGCCATGTACAATGAGCAGTTCTTC.

The chain has TRBV2 and TRBJ2-7, with D tentatively TRBD1 or TRBD2 (5 bases each). This CDR3 contains 11 residues. V was pared by 4 bases and J by 6 bases, with 7 bases between. Germline CDR1 is SNHLY and CDR2 is FYNNEI. CDR3 bases: TGTGCCAGCAGTGTAGGGACCGAGCAGTACTTC. Translation: CASSVGTEQYF.

The chain uses TRBV20-1 and TRBJ1-2; no clear D. Germline loops: CDR1 DFQATT, CDR2 SNEGSKA (reference sequence). Trimming shortened V by 6 bases and J by 0 bases, and 8 bases separated the two germline ends. The CDR3 extends over 12 amino acids. CDR3: CSASGPNYGYTF. The DNA of the CDR3 is TGCAGTGCGAGCGGACCTAACTATGGCTACACCTTC.

The J gene is TRBJ2-1, the V gene TRBV11-2; perhaps TRBD1 as D (5 bases). The V end was cut by 3 bases, the J end by 5 bases, with 8 bases between. The CDR3 is 13 amino acids. Per the germline V gene, CDR1 is SGHAT and CDR2 is FQNNGV. The CDR3 spells CASSLGQDNEQFF. DNA for the CDR3: TGTGCCAGCAGCTTGGGGCAGGACAATGAGCAGTTCTTC.